The entry that follows covers one T cell receptor (beta chain) sequence. Clones were read by immunoSEQ multiplex PCR, and TCRdb kept only the in-frame ones, dropping some. Of fewer than 200,000 clones listed, roughly 84% were seen once; the top ten hold 1.2%. The V segment lost 3 bases and the J segment 4 bases; nucleotides outside the gene matches: 12. The germline V gene has CDR1 MNHNS and CDR2 SASEGT. The CDR3 has 17 residues. This sample was included in a study of blood T cell repertoires in COVID-19. Sequenced: peripheral blood. The rearrangement joins TRBV6-1 to TRBJ1-5, with 7 bases lining up with TRBD1. The TCR sequence derives from a man aged 55 to 70 who had recovered from COVID-19. The CDR3 loop reads CASSEAGRTGGNQPQHF. The CDR3 nucleotides read TGTGCCAGCAGTGAGGCTGGCAGGACAGGCGGAAATCAGCCCCAGCATTTT.